This TCR beta chain was found in a study of shared clonotypes between healthy human individuals. The CDR3 length is 15 residues. Germline values: CDR1 MDHEN, CDR2 SYDVKM. V shed 6 bases and J shed 4 bases, with 18 bases lying between them. Clones were read by immunoSEQ multiplex PCR, and TCRdb kept only the in-frame ones, dropping some. Of under 2.5 million clones listed, 85% to 95% are singletons. The chain joins TRBV28 to TRBJ1-1, with no clear D. Sequenced: naive CD4+ T cells from PBMCs. This sample's subset: CD45RA+ positively selected. The source is a man aged 18 to 29 in good health. Some clones in this sample may be carry-over from other donors' samples. The CDR3 spells CASRYKGPEGTEAFF. The CDR3 region has the DNA TGTGCCAGCAGGTATAAAGGGCCCGAGGGCACTGAAGCTTTCTTT.